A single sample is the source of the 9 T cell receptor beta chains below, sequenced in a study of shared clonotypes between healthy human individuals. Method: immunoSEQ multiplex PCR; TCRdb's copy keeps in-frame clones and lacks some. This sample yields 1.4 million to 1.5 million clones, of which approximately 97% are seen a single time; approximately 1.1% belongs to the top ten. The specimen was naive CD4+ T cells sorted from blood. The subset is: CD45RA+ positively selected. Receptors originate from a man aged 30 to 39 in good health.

CDR3 amino acids: CASSLTGGDTEAFF. The CDR3 region has the DNA TGTGCCAGCAGCCTAACGGGAGGGGATACTGAAGCTTTCTTT. This sequence joins TRBV6-6 and TRBJ1-1, with D possibly TRBD1 on 5 matching bases. The CDR3 spans 14 residues. V lost 6 bases to trimming and J lost 5 bases, with 16 bases between them. CDR1 MNHNY and CDR2 SVGAGI come from the germline V gene (reference sequence).

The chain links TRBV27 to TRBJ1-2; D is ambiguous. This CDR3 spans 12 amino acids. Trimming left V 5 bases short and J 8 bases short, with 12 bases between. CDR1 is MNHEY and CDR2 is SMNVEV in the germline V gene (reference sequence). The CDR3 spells CASSAPLGGYTF. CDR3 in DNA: TGTGCCAGCAGTGCCCCCCTGGGGGGCTACACCTTC.

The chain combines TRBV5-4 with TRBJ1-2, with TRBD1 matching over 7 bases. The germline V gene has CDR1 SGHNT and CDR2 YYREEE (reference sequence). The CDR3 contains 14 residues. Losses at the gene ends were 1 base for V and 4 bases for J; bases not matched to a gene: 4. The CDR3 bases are TGTGCCAGCAGCTTGACGGGACAGCCCTATGGCTACACCTTC. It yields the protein CASSLTGQPYGYTF.

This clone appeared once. The chain's CDR3 is CASSEEGRITTEAFF. CDR3 sequence (DNA): TGTGCCAGCAGTGAAGAGGGCAGAATAACCACTGAAGCTTTCTTT. V is TRBV6-1 and J is TRBJ1-1; D gene uncertain. From germline, CDR1 is MNHNS and CDR2 SASEGT. The CDR3 sequence is 15 residues long. V was clipped by 1 base and J by 4 bases, with 13 bases between them.

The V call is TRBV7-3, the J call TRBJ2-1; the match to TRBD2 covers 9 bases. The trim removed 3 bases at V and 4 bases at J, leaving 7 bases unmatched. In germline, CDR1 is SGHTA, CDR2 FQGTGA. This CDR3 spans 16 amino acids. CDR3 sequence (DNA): TGTGCCAGCAGCTTCTCAGCGGGAGGACTATACAATGAGCAGTTCTTC. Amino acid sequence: CASSFSAGGLYNEQFF.

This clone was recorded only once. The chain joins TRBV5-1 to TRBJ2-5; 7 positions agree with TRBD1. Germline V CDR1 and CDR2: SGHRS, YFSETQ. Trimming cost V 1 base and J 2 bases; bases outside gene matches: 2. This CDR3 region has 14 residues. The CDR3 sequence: CASSLPTGQETQYF. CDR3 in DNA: TGCGCCAGCAGCTTGCCGACAGGGCAAGAGACCCAGTACTTC.

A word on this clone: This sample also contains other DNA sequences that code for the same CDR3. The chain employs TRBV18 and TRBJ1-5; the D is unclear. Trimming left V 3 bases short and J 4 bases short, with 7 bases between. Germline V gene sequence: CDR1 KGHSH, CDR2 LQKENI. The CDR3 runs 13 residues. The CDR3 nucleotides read TGTGCCAGCTCACCGAGCGAAAATCAGCCCCAGCATTTT. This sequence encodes CASSPSENQPQHF.

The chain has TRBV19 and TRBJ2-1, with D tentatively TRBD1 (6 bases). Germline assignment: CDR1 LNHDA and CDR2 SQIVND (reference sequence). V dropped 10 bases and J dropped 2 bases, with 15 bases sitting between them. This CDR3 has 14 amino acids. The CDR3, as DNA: TGTGCCACCAGAGGGACACAGCCCTACAATGAGCAGTTCTTC. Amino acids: CATRGTQPYNEQFF.

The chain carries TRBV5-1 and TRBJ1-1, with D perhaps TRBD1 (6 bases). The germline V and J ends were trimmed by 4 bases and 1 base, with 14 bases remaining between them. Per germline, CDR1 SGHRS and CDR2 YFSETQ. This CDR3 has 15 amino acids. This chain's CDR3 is CASSVMTGENTEAFF. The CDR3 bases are TGCGCCAGCAGCGTCATGACAGGAGAGAACACTGAAGCTTTCTTT. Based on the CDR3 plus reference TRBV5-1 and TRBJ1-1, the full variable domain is KAGVTQTPRYLIKTRGQQVTLSCSPISGHRSVSWYQQTPGQGLQFLFEYFSETQRNKGNFPGRFSGRQFSNSRSEMNVSTLELGDSALYLCASSVMTGENTEAFFGQGTRLTVV.